This TCR beta chain comes out of a study of cytomegalovirus exposure and HLA in healthy donors. A multiplex PCR was run with 60 Vbeta primers and 13 Jbeta primers. The repertoire was sequenced with immunoSEQ multiplex PCR; TCRdb's copy has only in-frame clones and lacks some. This listing includes 150,000 to 200,000 clones. V was clipped by 0 bases and J by 0 bases; unmatched bases: 9. This CDR3 is built from 18 residues. Germline lookup yields CDR1 GTSNPN and CDR2 SVGIG (reference sequence). The chain combines TRBV30 with TRBJ2-3; 10 bases align to TRBD2. Sequencing input: PBMCs. The receptor was derived from a boy between 5 and 17 years old in good health and CMV-seronegative. In DNA, the CDR3 is TGTGCCTGGAGTGTATGGCTAGCGGGGGACCCTAGCACAGATACGCAGTATTTT. Translated, it gives CAWSVWLAGDPSTDTQYF.